These 14 T cell receptor beta chains came from one sample sequenced in a study of T cells in Graves' hyperthyroidism and ophthalmopathy. TCR beta CDR3 sequences were amplified from RNA transcripts. The HTBI set primed first-round TCR CDR3 RT-PCR. TCRdb used MiXCR to reprocess the multiplex PCR reads, holding one entry per CDR3 protein. The data contain over 400,000 distinct CDR3 sequences, less than 25% of them singletons. Sequenced: blood. These receptor sequences come from a woman aged 70-85 years with Graves' ophthalmopathy.

This clonotype was counted at least ten times. The chain is built from TRBV11-2 and TRBJ2-7; no reliable D call. Germline CDR1 and CDR2: SGHAT and FQNNGV. Trimming cost V 1 base and J 3 bases, with 7 bases left between them. This CDR3 has 13 amino acids. The CDR3 region has the DNA TGTGCCAGCAGCTTAGCACAGAACTACGAGCAGTACTTC. It translates to CASSLAQNYEQYF.

The rearrangement joins TRBV6-1 to TRBJ2-7; D may be TRBD2 (5 bases). The CDR3 loop spans 12 amino acids. With 7 bases removed from V and 5 bases from J, the gap between germline ends came to 12 bases. CDR1 is MNHNS, CDR2 SASEGT, per germline. The CDR3 region is CASTGEVHEQYF. The CDR3 nucleotides are TGTGCCAGCACCGGGGAAGTCCACGAGCAGTACTTC.

This clonotype came up a few times. The chain couples TRBV20-1 to TRBJ2-7; D is ambiguous. Trimming shortened V by 2 bases and J by 0 bases, and 20 bases separated the two germline ends. CDR1 and CDR2 from the germline V gene are DFQATT and SNEGSKA (reference sequence). There are 17 residues in the CDR3. CDR3 coding DNA: TGCAGTGCTAGAAATGCTTTCCTTACCGAGAGCTCCTACGAGCAGTACTTC. Translated, it gives CSARNAFLTESSYEQYF.

This rearrangement joins TRBV18 to TRBJ2-3, with D possibly being TRBD1 or TRBD2 (6 bases each). Trimming pared 6 bases from V and 3 bases from J, leaving 19 bases between. The CDR3 totals 16 residues. CDR1 and CDR2 from the germline V gene are KGHSH and LQKENI. CDR3 DNA sequence: TGTGCCAGCTCCTACCAACAGGGAGGAAGAACAGATACGCAGTATTTT. The encoded protein is CASSYQQGGRTDTQYF.

There are many counts of this clonotype. The chain combines TRBV2 with TRBJ2-1; D ambiguous. The CDR3 extends over 15 amino acids. Germline assignment: CDR1 SNHLY and CDR2 FYNNEI. V was trimmed by 0 bases and J by 3 bases, leaving 9 bases between them. The CDR3 DNA is TGTGCCAGCAGTGAAGCGCTTCGAATCTACAATGAGCAGTTCTTC. Translation gives CASSEALRIYNEQFF.

This clonotype was counted many times. The chain has TRBV29-1 and TRBJ2-3; maybe TRBD2 (5 bases). The CDR3 contains 14 residues. Germline lookup yields CDR1 SQVTM and CDR2 ANQGSEA. Deletions cut 5 bases from V and 1 base from J, with 13 bases between. The CDR3 region is CSVRRTPGTDTQYF. Written as DNA, the CDR3 is TGCAGCGTTCGGAGGACCCCAGGCACAGATACGCAGTATTTT.

The J gene is TRBJ2-5, the V gene TRBV6-1; TRBD1 agrees at 12 bases. Germline V gene lookup returns CDR1 MNHNS and CDR2 SASEGT. CDR3 length: 15 amino acids. The V segment lost 6 bases and the J segment 4 bases; nucleotides outside the gene matches: 6. The DNA of the CDR3 is TGTGCCAGCAGCCTCCGGGACAGGGGGCCAGAGACCCAGTACTTC. Amino acid sequence: CASSLRDRGPETQYF.

J is TRBJ2-7 and V is TRBV11-1, with TRBD2 matching over 12 bases. The CDR3 sequence is 18 residues long. Per germline, CDR1 SGHAT and CDR2 FQDESV (reference sequence). Losses at the gene ends were 0 bases for V and 0 bases for J; bases not matched to a gene: 6. CDR3 sequence reads: CASSLAHGLAGSSYEQYF. The CDR3 DNA follows: TGTGCCAGCAGCTTAGCGCATGGACTAGCGGGAAGCTCCTACGAGCAGTACTTC.

This clonotype was seen more than once but under ten times. The rearrangement links TRBV2 to TRBJ2-1; 10 positions match TRBD2. Germline trimming cut 6 bases from V and 8 bases from J; bases unmatched to any gene: 4. In germline, CDR1 is SNHLY, CDR2 FYNNEI. The CDR3 is 13 amino acids. CDR3 DNA: TGTGCCAGCAGGGGACTAGCGCGCTATGAGCAGTTCTTC. Its protein product is CASRGLARYEQFF.

V and J are TRBV2 and TRBJ2-1, with 7 bases fitting TRBD2. Trimming at V came to 8 bases and at J to 1 base, leaving 5 bases not matched to a gene. The germline gives CDR1 SNHLY, CDR2 FYNNEI. The CDR3 sequence is 14 residues long. DNA of the CDR3: TGTGCCAGCCTCACTAGCGAATCCTACAATGAGCAGTTCTTC. This translates into CASLTSESYNEQFF.

J is TRBJ2-7 and V is TRBV20-1; D call uncertain. Germline CDR1 reads DFQATT; CDR2 reads SNEGSKA (reference sequence). V was pared by 6 bases and J by 0 bases, with 12 bases between. The length of the CDR3 is 13 residues. For the CDR3, the DNA is TGCAGTGCCGTGGGTTCCCTCTCCTACGAGCAGTACTTC. Its translation: CSAVGSLSYEQYF.

This clonotype came up many times. V and J are TRBV6-1 and TRBJ2-1; 10 bases match TRBD1. The length of the CDR3 is 15 residues. Germline V gene sequence: CDR1 MNHNS, CDR2 SASEGT. Unmatched junction bases numbered 11, after V lost 5 bases and J lost 10 bases. CDR3: CASSSWDRGIFEQFF. DNA for the CDR3: TGTGCCAGCAGTTCCTGGGACAGGGGAATTTTCGAGCAGTTCTTC.

J is TRBJ1-1 and V is TRBV6-1, with D possibly being TRBD1 (5 bases). Trimming cost V 6 bases and J 11 bases, with 19 bases left between them. The germline gives CDR1 MNHNS, CDR2 SASEGT. CDR3 length equals 13 residues. CDR3 in DNA: TGTGCCAGCAGAGCTGGGGCCCAAAGGAGGGCTTTCTTT. Amino acids: CASRAGAQRRAFF.

A note on this clonotype: A much larger clone sits a single nucleotide away, making a read error possible. V and J are TRBV28 and TRBJ1-5; 8 bases are shared with TRBD1. V was pared by 6 bases and J by 2 bases, with 3 bases of the junction left unmatched. The CDR3 spans 14 residues. The germline CDR1 and CDR2 sequences are MDHEN and SYDVKM. The CDR3 loop is CASSWGQGNQPQHF. CDR3 DNA sequence: TGTGCCAGCAGCTGGGGACAGGGCAATCAGCCCCAGCATTTT.